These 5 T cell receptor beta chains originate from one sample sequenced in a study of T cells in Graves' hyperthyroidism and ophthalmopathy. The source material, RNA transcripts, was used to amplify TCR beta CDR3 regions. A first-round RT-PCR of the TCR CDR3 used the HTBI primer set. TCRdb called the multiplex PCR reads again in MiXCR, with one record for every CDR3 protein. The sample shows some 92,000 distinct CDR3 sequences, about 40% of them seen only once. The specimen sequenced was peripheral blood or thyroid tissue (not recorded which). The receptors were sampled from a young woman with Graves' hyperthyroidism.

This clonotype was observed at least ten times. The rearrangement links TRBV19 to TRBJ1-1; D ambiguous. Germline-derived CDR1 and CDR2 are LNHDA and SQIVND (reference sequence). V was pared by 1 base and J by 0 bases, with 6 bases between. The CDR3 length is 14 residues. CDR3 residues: CASSIGILNTEAFF. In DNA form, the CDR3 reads TGTGCCAGTAGTATAGGCATACTGAACACTGAAGCTTTCTTT.

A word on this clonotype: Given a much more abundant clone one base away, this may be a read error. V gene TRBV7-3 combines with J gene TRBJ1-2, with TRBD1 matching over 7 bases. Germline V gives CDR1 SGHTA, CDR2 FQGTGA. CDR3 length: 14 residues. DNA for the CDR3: TGTGCCAGCAGTTACACAGGGGATCACTATGGCCACACCTTC. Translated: CASSYTGDHYGHTF.

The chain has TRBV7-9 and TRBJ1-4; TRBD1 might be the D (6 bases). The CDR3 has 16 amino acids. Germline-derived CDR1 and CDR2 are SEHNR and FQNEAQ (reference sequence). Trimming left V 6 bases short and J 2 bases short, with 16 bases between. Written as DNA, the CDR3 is TGTGCCAGCAGTAGCCGACAGGTTTTCACTAATGAAAAACTGTTTTTT. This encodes CASSSRQVFTNEKLFF.

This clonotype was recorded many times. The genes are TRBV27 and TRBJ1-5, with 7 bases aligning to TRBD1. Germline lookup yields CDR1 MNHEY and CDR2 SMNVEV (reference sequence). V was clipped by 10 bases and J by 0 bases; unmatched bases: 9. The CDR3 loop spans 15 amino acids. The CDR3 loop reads CATRDRLISNQPQHF. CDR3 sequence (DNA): TGTGCCACCCGGGACAGACTCATTAGCAATCAGCCCCAGCATTTT.

CDR3 residues: CASSLTTYCEQYF. The CDR3 region has the DNA TGCGCCAGCAGCTTGACTACTTACTGCGAGCAGTACTTC. The V and J genes are TRBV5-1 and TRBJ2-7; no clear D. The CDR3 loop spans 13 amino acids. Trimming took 1 base from V and 6 from J, leaving 11 bases between them. The germline CDR1 and CDR2 sequences are SGHRS and YFSETQ.